These 18 T cell receptor beta chains originate from one sample sequenced in a study of T-cell reconstitution after alpha-beta-depleted transplantation in children (dated by TCRdb to the mid-2010s). Library preparation was by PCR. This sample was sequenced with an Illumina HiSeq 2500. TCR libraries were prepared with molecular barcoding, using unique molecular identifiers to normalize TCRbeta repertoire quantification. TCRdb trimmed public reads at Q25 via fastp, called clones via MiXCR and kept in-frame beta chains. Each entry is one CDR3 protein sequence, shown with its most common DNA and genes. A total of about 540,000 distinct CDR3 sequences appear in this sample, roughly 18% of them only once. The ten largest clones represent 3.3% of the sample. The specimen was PBMCs from the stem cell graft donor, collected from the stem cell graft. The receptors derive from a human donor who donated a stem cell graft to a child with acute lymphoblastic leukemia.

The genes are TRBV19 and TRBJ2-1; D could derive from TRBD1 or TRBD2 (6 bases each). Deletions cut 3 bases from V and 4 bases from J, with 13 bases between. Per germline, CDR1 LNHDA and CDR2 SQIVND (reference sequence). CDR3 length equals 15 residues. The CDR3 loop reads CASSIGGTIYNEQFF. The CDR3 DNA reads TGTGCCAGTAGTATCGGCGGGACAATTTACAATGAGCAGTTCTTC.

The rearrangement uses TRBV4-1 and TRBJ2-7; 9 positions match TRBD1. Germline V lookup: CDR1 MGHRA, CDR2 YSYEKL. V lost 3 bases and J lost 6; bases outside the gene matches: 9. The CDR3 is 15 amino acids. The CDR3 loop is CASSHLGGQGSEQYF. CDR3 nucleotides: TGCGCCAGCAGCCACCTAGGGGGACAGGGATCCGAGCAGTACTTC.

The rearrangement uses TRBV12-3 or TRBV12-4 and TRBJ2-2, with TRBD2 matching over 9 bases. Germline trimming cut 6 bases from V and 6 bases from J; bases unmatched to any gene: 2. The CDR3 spans 13 residues. The chain's CDR3 is CASRGLAPGELFF. The CDR3 nucleotides read TGTGCCAGCAGGGGACTAGCCCCCGGGGAGCTGTTTTTT.

The chain uses TRBV29-1 and TRBJ1-2, with D possibly TRBD1 on 5 matching bases. The V and J ends lost 3 bases and 4 bases respectively, with 6 bases between them. The CDR3 consists of 11 residues. The V gene's germline CDR1 is SQVTM and CDR2 ANQGSEA. This CDR3 reads CSVDGGYGYTF. The CDR3 DNA sequence: TGCAGCGTTGATGGGGGCTATGGCTACACCTTC.

The table lists this clonotype with a few counts. The chain carries TRBV6-5 and TRBJ2-1, with D tentatively TRBD2 (6 bases). V lost 3 bases, J lost 0 bases, and 15 bases lay in between. CDR3 length equals 17 residues. Germline V gene lookup returns CDR1 MNHEY and CDR2 SVGAGI. The CDR3 bases are TGTGCCAGCAGTTATTCAAGCGGGCCCAGCTCCTACAATGAGCAGTTCTTC. It is translated as CASSYSSGPSSYNEQFF.

The rearrangement uses TRBV10-1 and TRBJ2-1, with 9 bases lining up with TRBD2. This CDR3 is 16 amino acids long. Germline assignment: CDR1 WNHNN and CDR2 SYGVQD (reference sequence). V lost 3 bases, J lost 10 bases, and 13 bases stayed unmatched. The CDR3 loop reads CASSDVQGLAFGEQFF. CDR3 coding DNA: TGCGCCAGCAGTGATGTTCAGGGACTAGCCTTCGGGGAGCAGTTCTTC.

This clonotype has just a few counts. V gene TRBV12-3 or TRBV12-4 combines with J gene TRBJ2-7; D call uncertain. The CDR3 runs 12 residues. V lost 3 bases, J lost 4 bases, and 7 bases lay in between. CDR3 protein: CASSLFRYEQYF. Written as DNA, the CDR3 is TGTGCCAGCAGTTTGTTCCGGTACGAGCAGTACTTC.

V is TRBV4-1 and J is TRBJ2-4; a weak D match, TRBD2 (6 bases). Germline loops: CDR1 MGHRA, CDR2 YSYEKL. This CDR3 is 15 amino acids long. V lost 3 bases, J lost 6 bases, and 15 bases lay in between. CDR3 sequence: CASSHPFMGGNIQYF. DNA of the CDR3: TGCGCCAGCAGCCACCCCTTTATGGGAGGAAACATTCAGTACTTC.

This clonotype was seen a handful of times. The chain is built from TRBV27 and TRBJ2-2; the match to TRBD1 covers 8 bases. The germline CDR1 and CDR2 sequences are MNHEY and SMNVEV (reference sequence). There are 17 residues in the CDR3. Trimming took 5 bases from V and 1 from J; bases not matched to a gene: 9. The CDR3 here is CASSLGRTGMNTGELFF. DNA for the CDR3: TGTGCCAGCAGTCTCGGACGGACAGGGATGAACACCGGGGAGCTGTTTTTT.

The J gene is TRBJ2-5, the V gene TRBV18; the match to TRBD1 covers 8 bases. There are 15 residues in the CDR3. The germline CDR1 and CDR2 sequences are KGHSH and LQKENI. V was pared by 6 bases and J by 2 bases, with 8 bases of the junction left unmatched. Written as DNA, the CDR3 is TGTGCCAGCTCTCCGGGTCAGGGGGCACAAGAGACCCAGTACTTC. It codes for CASSPGQGAQETQYF.

This clonotype was picked up a small number of times. The CDR3, as DNA: TGCAGTGCCCCAAACAGGGGCTACGAGCAGTACTTC. It yields the protein CSAPNRGYEQYF. The J gene is TRBJ2-7, the V gene TRBV20-1; TRBD1 matches at 7 bases. Germline V gene data show CDR1 as DFQATT and CDR2 as SNEGSKA (reference sequence). The CDR3 extends over 12 amino acids. V dropped 6 bases and J dropped 3; count of bases not matched to a gene: 5.

V and J are TRBV29-1 and TRBJ2-1; 10 nucleotides agree with TRBD2. CDR1 is SQVTM and CDR2 is ANQGSEA in the germline V gene. The CDR3 consists of 16 residues. The ends lost 0 bases at V and 6 bases at J; junction bases unmatched: 8. CDR3 sequence reads: CSVEDLRLAGLNEQFF. CDR3 in DNA: TGCAGCGTTGAAGATCTTCGACTAGCGGGTCTCAATGAGCAGTTCTTC.

This clonotype was picked up a small number of times. The rearrangement links TRBV29-1 to TRBJ2-7, with D possibly being TRBD1 or TRBD2 (5 bases each). The V end lost 6 bases, the J end lost 6 bases, and 21 bases lay between the germline ends. The CDR3 contains 14 residues. The germline gives CDR1 SQVTM, CDR2 ANQGSEA. The CDR3 DNA follows: TGCAGCGTAGACTTCGGGACGGGTGGACTCGAGCAGTACTTC. Protein sequence: CSVDFGTGGLEQYF.

This clonotype was detected only a few times. V is TRBV29-1 and J is TRBJ1-2, with 7 bases identical to TRBD1. The CDR3 is made up of 15 amino acids. Germline-derived CDR1 and CDR2 are SQVTM and ANQGSEA. Trimming cost V 2 bases and J 3 bases; bases outside gene matches: 9. CDR3 in amino acids: CSVEFLQGSDYGYTF. The CDR3 DNA is TGCAGCGTTGAATTTTTACAGGGGTCGGACTATGGCTACACCTTC. The full variable domain, with the rest looked up from reference TRBV29-1 and TRBJ1-2, is SAVISQKPSRDICQRGTSLTIQCQVDSQVTMMFWYRQQPGQSLTLIATANQGSEATYESGFVIDKFPISRPNLTFSTLTVSNMSPEDSSIYLCSVEFLQGSDYGYTFGSGTRLTVV.

The rearrangement links TRBV5-1 to TRBJ2-2; D remains ambiguous. The CDR3 totals 14 residues. Germline CDR1 SGHRS, CDR2 YFSETQ. V dropped 4 bases and J dropped 7 bases, with 14 bases sitting between them. DNA of the CDR3: TGCGCCAGCAGCCCCTCCCCTAGTAACGGGGAGCTGTTTTTT. Amino acid sequence: CASSPSPSNGELFF.

The CDR3 loop is CASSWGQGADEQYF. CDR3 bases: TGTGCCAGCAGCTGGGGACAGGGGGCGGACGAGCAGTACTTC. This chain uses TRBV5-5 with TRBJ2-7; 12 bases align to TRBD1. Germline CDR1 and CDR2: SGHKS and YYEKEE (reference sequence). The CDR3 contains 14 residues. The V and J ends lost 3 bases and 5 bases, in that order; junction bases with no gene match: 3.

The chain has TRBV29-1 and TRBJ1-1, with TRBD1 as a possible D gene (6 bases). The CDR3 totals 15 residues. V lost 6 bases and J lost 3, with 20 bases in between. Germline-derived CDR1 and CDR2 are SQVTM and ANQGSEA. The DNA for the CDR3 is TGCAGCGTGCCCGCTGGGGGCAGGGGAGACACTGAAGCTTTCTTT. Protein: CSVPAGGRGDTEAFF.

The V and J genes are TRBV12-3 or TRBV12-4 and TRBJ2-1; tentatively, D is TRBD2 (7 bases). V was cut by 5 bases and J by 4 bases, with 21 bases left in between. The CDR3 contains 17 residues. CDR3 DNA sequence: TGTGCCAGCAGTGGGGGGGGCTGGCGGAGGAGTTACAATGAGCAGTTCTTC. It codes for CASSGGGWRRSYNEQFF.